This entry is about one T cell receptor beta chain. There are many counts of this clonotype. It has no known antigen specificity. Base qualities are not at hand, and no much larger clone is one base apart. Libraries from unsorted PBMCs were made from 2 million PBMCs kept in RNAlater at -80 degrees C until RNA extraction. The multiple sclerosis patients were enrolled in a US clinical protocol that evaluated disease progression with magnetic resonance imaging. Peripheral blood was subjected to Ficoll-Hypaque density gradient centrifugation to isolate PBMCs, which were then cryopreserved in liquid nitrogen. The data derive from a study of neurological immune-mediated disorders (dated by TCRdb to between 2017 and 2020). Study-wide context: Of the 35 or so multiple sclerosis patients, about 31 had relapsing-remitting MS and 3 had secondary progressive MS. The cohort included approximately 68 subjects: 14 with HAM/TSP, about 34 with multiple sclerosis, and around 20 healthy controls. The study compared peripheral blood TCR-beta repertoires of HTLV-I-associated myelopathy (HAM/TSP) patients, multiple sclerosis patients and healthy controls using UMI-based sequencing. The roughly 100 TCR-beta libraries covered PBMC samples along with longitudinal samples, technical triplicates, and paired sorted CD4+ and CD8+ T-cell subsets.

CDR1 and CDR2 are read off the germline V gene (reference sequence) as MNHEY and SMNVEV. The CDR3 has 15 amino acids, counting the end cysteine and phenylalanine. Only CDR3 DNA remains: 45 bases, in frame from the first base. The V and J ends are trimmed by 3 bases and 7 bases, leaving 19 bases between them. cDNA synthesis used template-switch 5'RACE with a primer carrying a 10-nucleotide random unique molecular identifier tagging each TCR transcript. Every sequencing run yielded over 160 million TCR-beta sequences covering 15-18 subjects. Total RNA was extracted with the RNeasy kit. Using the KAPA Real-time Library Amplification kit, TCR-beta VDJ regions were amplified with primers for the TCR constant region and the 5'RACE anchor. Sample indexes and Illumina adaptors were added in a first PCR, after which library yield was increased in a second PCR. After purification with Ampure beads, the TCR product of roughly 650 bp was size-selected on a 2% E-gel SizeSelection system. Library quality was checked on a Bioanalyzer, concentration was measured with Qubit, and libraries were quantified with the Kapa Library Quantification kit before pooling. An Illumina HiSeq 2500 was used to sequence the libraries paired-end at 2 x 150 bp. To increase sequence diversity, about 25-30% phiX was spiked into each library pool. Regarding the original processing steps: Quality-filtered reads were processed with the UMI-based MiGEC pipeline, which removed over 75% of raw TCR sequences during error correction. VDJ genes were aligned to IMGT germline references, and clonotypes were defined by unique CDR3 amino acid sequence plus V-J genes. Clonal expansion, Shannon diversity and CDR3 relatedness were evaluated with VDJtools (CalcPairwiseDistances, ClusterSamples), while phylogenetic trees were built in CLCbio workbench. Expanded clones were defined as having at least 8 unique UMIs, based on coefficient-of-variation modelling across technical triplicates. TCRdb reran the public reads through fastp at Q25 and MiXCR, keeping productive beta chains. Entries are consolidated by CDR3 protein sequence, retaining the most common genes and DNA. These V and J calls are TCRdb output, not the study's own analysis. This sample lists about 120,000 distinct CDR3 sequences; roughly 3.2% were detected once. The ten largest clones capture over 1% of the sample.

Overall study outcomes, separate from this receptor: No identical CDR3 amino acid sequences were found to be shared among expanded clones across subjects, suggesting that TCR-beta repertoires were private in all groups. In a phylogenetic analysis, the repertoires of 18 out of 34 MS patients fell into a single cluster of related CDR3 sequences, pointing to a possible signature at the repertoire level. No association of the MS cluster with clinical or MRI features was observed, and the need for larger cohorts was stated by the authors. TCR clonal expansion was highest in HAM/TSP patients and lowest in MS patients, with MS patients falling below even healthy controls.

The receptor comes from a woman in her 30s with multiple sclerosis. Sample: PBMCs. The chain was built from TRBV27 and TRBJ2-7; a tentative D match to TRBD2 spans 5 bases. The CDR3: CASSFLLAARGEQYF. The nucleotides are TGTGCCAGCAGTTTCCTTCTGGCGGCCCGGGGTGAGCAGTACTTC.